This paragraph reports one T cell receptor (beta chain). The sample is drawn from a study of blood T cell repertoires in COVID-19. Study overall: The samples span acute and convalescent COVID-19 from the United States, Italy and Spain.

Participants were aged 18 to 89 years from 24 US areas. Participant-given clinical history determined each cohort assignment. Before being deemed recovered, Cohort 3 donors had two negative PCRs, clearance, or symptom resolution. Using immunoSEQ multiplex PCR, the repertoire was profiled, and TCRdb retains in-frame clones only, with some absent. The repertoire consists of 390,000 or so clones, with roughly four fifths occurring once and the leading ten covering around 5%. The CDR3 runs 16 residues. Trimming took off 0 bases at V and 0 bases at J, with 6 bases between the two ends. Germline V gene lookup returns CDR1 MNHEY and CDR2 SMNVEV (reference sequence).

The J gene is TRBJ2-6, the V gene TRBV27; D is perhaps TRBD2 (5 bases). The sequence was obtained from a woman aged 45-60 years who had recovered from COVID-19. Input material: PBMCs or T cells enriched from blood (not recorded which). The CDR3 loop is CASSLSGSSGANVLTF. In DNA form, the CDR3 reads TGTGCCAGCAGTTTATCGGGGAGCTCTGGGGCCAACGTCCTGACTTTC.